This T cell receptor beta chain was recovered during a study of blood T cell repertoires in COVID-19. In the authors' workflow: The assay estimated nucleated cells by amplifying reference gene primers. Generated by immunoSEQ multiplex PCR, the TCRdb table keeps only in-frame clones and is missing some. Clonal size and the V and J genes are those of that table, whereas D and trimming came from the DNA. The table lists tens of thousands of clones, about 86% of them singletons, with roughly 30% in the top ten. With 5 bases removed from V and 0 bases from J, the gap between germline ends came to 13 bases. CDR1 and CDR2 (germline): SSHAT, FNYEAQ (reference sequence). The CDR3 contains 15 residues.

The J gene is TRBJ1-1, the V gene TRBV7-7; possible D gene TRBD1, 5 bases. The source material was peripheral blood. This sequence was found in a man aged 65 to 85 with acute or convalescent COVID-19. The CDR3 loop is CASSMTAILNTEAFF. CDR3 sequence (DNA): TGTGCCAGCAGCATGACAGCCATCTTGAACACTGAAGCTTTCTTT.